The next 22 T cell receptor beta chains were all read from a single sample in a study of blood T cell repertoires in COVID-19. The data were produced by immunoSEQ multiplex PCR, yet TCRdb's version contains in-frame clones alone and is incomplete. Among some 300,000 clones listed, roughly nine tenths were seen once. What was sequenced was PBMCs or T cells enriched from blood (not recorded which). Receptors were obtained from a woman under 40 who had recovered from COVID-19.

The V call is TRBV11-2, the J call TRBJ2-2, with a tentative D call TRBD2 (5 bases). V shed 5 bases and J shed 5 bases, with 15 bases lying between them. This CDR3 is 15 amino acids long. CDR1 and CDR2 (germline): SGHAT, FQNNGV. CDR3 amino acids: CASSRTGEGTGELFF. CDR3 nucleotide sequence: TGTGCCAGCAGCCGGACCGGAGAGGGAACCGGGGAGCTGTTTTTT.

The rearrangement joins TRBV19 to TRBJ2-1; TRBD2 matches at 8 bases. Germline CDR1 is LNHDA and CDR2 is SQIVND (reference sequence). Trimming removed 3 bases from V and 9 bases from J; junction bases left unmatched: 4. The CDR3 runs 13 residues. In DNA form, the CDR3 reads TGTGCCAGTAGTATGGGACTAGGCCTTGAGCAGTTCTTC. It translates to CASSMGLGLEQFF.

This rearrangement joins TRBV28 to TRBJ1-5; 7 nucleotides agree with TRBD1. The germline CDR1 and CDR2 sequences are MDHEN and SYDVKM. The CDR3 is 15 amino acids. V dropped 8 bases and J dropped 4; count of bases not matched to a gene: 11. CDR3 sequence (DNA): TGTGCCAGCTCCCGGGGGGGACAGAGAAATCAGCCCCAGCATTTT. It codes for CASSRGGQRNQPQHF.

V gene TRBV13 combines with J gene TRBJ2-3; TRBD2 matches 11 bases. This CDR3 is built from 17 residues. The trim removed 5 bases at V and 6 bases at J, leaving 13 bases unmatched. CDR1 and CDR2 from the germline V gene are PRHDT and FYEKMQ (reference sequence). The CDR3 spells CASSPKLAGENLDTQYF. For the CDR3, the DNA is TGTGCCAGCAGCCCCAAACTAGCGGGAGAGAATTTGGATACGCAGTATTTT. Drawing the rest from reference TRBV13 and TRBJ2-3, the complete variable domain is AAGVIQSPRHLIKEKRETATLKCYPIPRHDTVYWYQQGPGQDPQFLISFYEKMQSDKGSIPDRFSAQQFSDYHSELNMSSLELGDSALYFCASSPKLAGENLDTQYFGPGTRLTVL.

V usage is TRBV6-5 and J usage is TRBJ2-5; no clear D. CDR1 is MNHEY and CDR2 is SVGAGI in the germline V gene. CDR3 length: 15 residues. Deletions cut 0 bases from V and 2 bases from J, with 10 bases between. CDR3 bases: TGTGCCAGCAGTTACTCGTTTAACAGACAAGAGACCCAGTACTTC. This sequence encodes CASSYSFNRQETQYF.

A note on this clone: Because the CDR3's place on the DNA is in doubt, the DNA is left out and the CDR3 is given as listed by TCRdb. The CDR3 sequence: CATQRDFGPDGYTF. The rearrangement joins TRBV15 to TRBJ1-2. The CDR3 is 14 residues long, counting both termini. Germline assignment: CDR1 LNHNV and CDR2 YYDKDF (reference sequence).

This clone has just a few counts. V usage is TRBV14 and J usage is TRBJ2-7; a weak D match, TRBD2 (6 bases). V shed 4 bases and J shed 4 bases, with 8 bases lying between them. CDR1 and CDR2 (germline): SGHDN, FVKESK. This CDR3 comprises 12 residues. Here the CDR3 DNA reads TGTGCCAGCAGCCTCGGGGGTTACGAGCAGTACTTC. It encodes CASSLGGYEQYF.

The count of this clone is one. This chain links TRBV5-1 with TRBJ2-5; tentatively, D is TRBD1 (5 bases). Germline V gene sequence: CDR1 SGHRS, CDR2 YFSETQ. The CDR3 is 15 residues long. V lost 1 base and J 1 base, leaving 11 bases between the germline ends. The CDR3 DNA follows: TGCGCCAGCAGCTTGTCAGGGCGGATCCAAGAGACCCAGTACTTC. It codes for CASSLSGRIQETQYF.

This chain links TRBV7-8 with TRBJ2-1, with TRBD1 matching over 7 bases. The CDR3 totals 11 residues. The V and J ends lost 0 bases and 16 bases, in that order; junction bases with no gene match: 3. Germline V gene data show CDR1 as SGHVS and CDR2 as FQNEAQ. CDR3 sequence: CASSLADRSFF. CDR3 in DNA: TGTGCCAGCAGCTTAGCGGACAGGTCATTCTTC.

V is TRBV30 and J is TRBJ1-2; D may be TRBD1 (6 bases). This CDR3 has 13 residues. Trimming took off 0 bases at V and 4 bases at J, with 9 bases between the two ends. Germline CDR1 GTSNPN, CDR2 SVGIG (reference sequence). CDR3 DNA: TGTGCCTGGAGTGTACAGGGTCTCTATGGCTACACCTTC. It specifies CAWSVQGLYGYTF.

V usage is TRBV5-1 and J usage is TRBJ1-1; D not resolved. V gave up 0 bases and J gave up 1 base, with 10 bases separating them. Germline-derived CDR1 and CDR2 are SGHRS and YFSETQ. This CDR3 is 15 amino acids long. CDR3 in amino acids: CASSLEWSGNTEAFF. In DNA form, the CDR3 reads TGCGCCAGCAGCTTGGAATGGTCCGGGAACACTGAAGCTTTCTTT.

The CDR3 DNA reads TGTGCCAGTAGTATGTATGGAGGGGAAGGAGAGACCCAGTACTTC. Amino acids: CASSMYGGEGETQYF. This chain connects TRBV19 to TRBJ2-5; TRBD2 might be the D (6 bases). The ends were cut back, 3 bases at V and 4 bases at J, with 15 bases in the middle. Germline V CDR1 and CDR2: LNHDA, SQIVND (reference sequence). The CDR3 is 15 residues long. Full variable domain (remainder filled in from reference TRBV19 and TRBJ2-5): DGGITQSPKYLFRKEGQNVTLSCEQNLNHDAMYWYRQDPGQGLRLIYYSQIVNDFQKGDIAEGYSVSREKKESFPLTVTSAQKNPTAFYLCASSMYGGEGETQYFGPGTRLLVL.

The chain recombines TRBV11-2 with TRBJ1-2; 7 positions match TRBD1. V trimming: 5 bases; J trimming: 8 bases; junction bases outside the gene matches: 14. The CDR3 is made up of 15 amino acids. Germline V gene lookup returns CDR1 SGHAT and CDR2 FQNNGV. The CDR3: CASSDITGEVRGYTF. The CDR3 nucleotides read TGTGCCAGCAGCGATATAACAGGGGAGGTGAGGGGCTACACCTTC. The entire variable domain, with the rest obtained from reference TRBV11-2 and TRBJ1-2, is as follows: EAGVAQSPRYKIIEKRQSVAFWCNPISGHATLYWYQQILGQGPKLLIQFQNNGVVDDSQLPKDRFSAERLKGVDSTLKIQPAKLEDSAVYLCASSDITGEVRGYTFGSGTRLTVV.

The chain recombines TRBV7-3 with TRBJ1-1; 10 bases match TRBD1. The J segment lost 0 bases and the V segment lost 10 bases, leaving 11 bases of the junction unmatched. Germline V gene data show CDR1 as SGHTA and CDR2 as FQGTGA. The CDR3 covers 16 residues. CDR3 sequence (DNA): TGTGCCACCCAGGGCGGGACAGGGGACATGAACACTGAAGCTTTCTTT. Amino acids: CATQGGTGDMNTEAFF.

V gene TRBV24-1 combines with J gene TRBJ1-5, with TRBD1 as a possible D gene (6 bases). Germline V CDR1 and CDR2: KGHDR, SFDVKD. V lost 8 bases and J lost 8, with 18 bases in between. The CDR3 totals 14 residues. CDR3 sequence: CATMAGVGSEPQHF. The DNA of the CDR3 is TGTGCCACCATGGCAGGGGTGGGTTCGGAGCCCCAGCATTTT.

The chain combines TRBV28 with TRBJ2-7; maybe TRBD1 (5 bases). The V gene's germline CDR1 is MDHEN and CDR2 SYDVKM. The CDR3 spans 14 residues. V was trimmed by 5 bases and J by 0 bases, leaving 11 bases between them. This chain's CDR3 is CASSRGHSSYEQYF. CDR3 DNA sequence: TGTGCCAGCAGTAGGGGTCACAGCTCCTACGAGCAGTACTTC.

Here the CDR3 reads CASSPRGYGAIHNYGYTF. In DNA form, the CDR3 reads TGTGCCAGCAGTCCCAGGGGTTACGGGGCCATTCATAACTATGGCTACACCTTC. This chain joins TRBV28 and TRBJ1-2; D may be TRBD1 (6 bases). The CDR3 is made up of 18 amino acids. Germline loops: CDR1 MDHEN, CDR2 SYDVKM. The V end was cut by 5 bases, the J end by 1 base, with 23 bases between.

V gene TRBV3-1 (or the pseudogene TRBV3-2) combines with J gene TRBJ2-5; a possible D gene is TRBD1 (6 bases). Trimming shortened V by 4 bases and J by 5 bases, and 17 bases separated the two germline ends. This CDR3 has 15 amino acids. Per the germline V gene, CDR1 is LGHDT and CDR2 is YNNKEL (reference sequence). The CDR3 coding sequence is TGTGCCAGCAGCCCTAGCAGGGGAATGATGGAGACCCAGTACTTC. Residues: CASSPSRGMMETQYF.

The chain links TRBV18 to TRBJ2-7; 11 bases fit TRBD1. V lost 2 bases, J lost 5 bases, and 5 bases stayed unmatched. The CDR3 has 15 amino acids. Germline V lookup: CDR1 KGHSH, CDR2 LQKENI. CDR3 amino acids: CASSPTRTGGNEQYF. Here the CDR3 DNA reads TGTGCCAGCTCACCAACTAGGACAGGGGGCAACGAGCAGTACTTC.

Here the CDR3 DNA reads TGTGCCAGCTCGAAAGGACAGCAGAACTCCTACGAGCAGTACTTC. This sequence encodes CASSKGQQNSYEQYF. The chain is built from TRBV18 and TRBJ2-7; D may be TRBD1 (6 bases). The length of the CDR3 is 15 residues. V was pared by 6 bases and J by 0 bases, with 15 bases between. The germline CDR1 and CDR2 sequences are KGHSH and LQKENI. Complete variable domain (other parts from reference TRBV18 and TRBJ2-7): NAGVMQNPRHLVRRRGQEARLRCSPMKGHSHVYWYRQLPEEGLKFMVYLQKENIIDESGMPKERFSAEFPKEGPSILRIQQVVRGDSAAYFCASSKGQQNSYEQYFGPGTRLTVT.

V is TRBV6-4 and J is TRBJ2-3, with D possibly TRBD2 on 7 matching bases. The CDR3 consists of 14 residues. Germline V lookup: CDR1 MRHNA, CDR2 SNTAGT. The V and J ends lost 3 bases and 6 bases respectively, with 13 bases between them. CDR3 in amino acids: CASSDRGGTDTQYF. CDR3 DNA: TGTGCCAGCAGTGATAGGGGGGGAACGGATACGCAGTATTTT.

The chain joins TRBV4-1 to TRBJ2-1; 8 bases line up with TRBD1. The germline gives CDR1 MGHRA, CDR2 YSYEKL. V shed 4 bases, J shed 0 bases, and the junction held 8 bases outside the gene matches. This CDR3 region has 17 residues. Written as DNA, the CDR3 is TGCGCCAGCAGCCCCAAGGGACAGGCGAGCTCCTACAATGAGCAGTTCTTC. Protein sequence: CASSPKGQASSYNEQFF.